This T cell receptor beta chain came from a study of response to subunit inactivated influenza vaccine. The germline V gene has CDR1 MGHRA and CDR2 YSYEKL. Trimming at V came to 5 bases and at J to 3 bases, leaving 3 bases not matched to a gene. CDR3 size: 13 residues. TCRdb processed the RT-PCR reads anew with MiXCR; each CDR3 protein has one entry. Altogether around 200,000 distinct CDR3 sequences are present, about an eighth being singletons, with the ten largest covering 20% to 30%. This TCR derives from a man aged 45-65 years who received an inactivated influenza vaccine. The material sequenced was CD8+ T cells sorted from PBMCs, taken about 5 days after vaccination. The chain carries TRBV4-1 and TRBJ2-7; TRBD2 aligns across 8 bases. CDR3 region: CASSGTRYYEQYF. The CDR3, as DNA: TGCGCCAGCAGCGGGACTAGATACTACGAGCAGTACTTC.